The T cell receptor (beta chain) under discussion was sequenced for a study of beta chain features in type 1 diabetes. Trimming cost V 2 bases and J 6 bases; bases outside gene matches: 3. There are 12 residues in the CDR3. In germline, CDR1 is GTSNPN, CDR2 SVGIG (reference sequence). The collection from each donor was one heparinised blood draw averaging about 110 mL. Sorting that relied on CD45RO/CCR7/CD25/CD127/CD95/CD27 yielded CD4+ naive, central memory, regulatory and stem cell-like memory cells. The authors reverse transcribed all of the isolated RNA, so sequencing captured expressed TCRB transcripts. Some 3.6 million reads on average were seen across naive, central memory and regulatory T cell samples. Repertoires were generated with immunoSEQ multiplex PCR, while TCRdb's copy carries only in-frame clones and drops some. The sample contains under 300,000 clones, 25% to 30% of which appear only once.

The sample taken for sequencing was central memory CD4+ T cells from blood. This TCR came from a man under 40 in good health. The V call is TRBV30, the J call TRBJ2-7, with 8 bases identical to TRBD1. Here the CDR3 reads CAWSSTGGEQYF. CDR3 bases: TGTGCCTGGAGTTCCACAGGGGGCGAGCAGTACTTC.